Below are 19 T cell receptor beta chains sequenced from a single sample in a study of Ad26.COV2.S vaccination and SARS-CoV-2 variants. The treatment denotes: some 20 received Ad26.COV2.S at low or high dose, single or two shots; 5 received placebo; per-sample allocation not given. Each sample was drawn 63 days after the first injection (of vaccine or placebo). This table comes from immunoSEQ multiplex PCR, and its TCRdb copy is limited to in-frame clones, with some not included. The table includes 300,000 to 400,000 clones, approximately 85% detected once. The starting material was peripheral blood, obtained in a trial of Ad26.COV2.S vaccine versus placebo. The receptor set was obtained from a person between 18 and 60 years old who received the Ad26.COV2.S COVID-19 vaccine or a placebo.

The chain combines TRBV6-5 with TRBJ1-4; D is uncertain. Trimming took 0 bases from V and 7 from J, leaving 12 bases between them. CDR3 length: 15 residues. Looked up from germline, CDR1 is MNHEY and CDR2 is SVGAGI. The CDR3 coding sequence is TGTGCCAGCAGTTACTCGACTGGGGTGGGTGAAAAACTGTTTTTT. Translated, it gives CASSYSTGVGEKLFF.

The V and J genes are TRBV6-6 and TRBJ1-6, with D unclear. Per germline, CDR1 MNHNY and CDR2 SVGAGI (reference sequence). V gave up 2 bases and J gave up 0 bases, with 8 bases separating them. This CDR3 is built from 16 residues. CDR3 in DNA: TGTGCCAGCAGTTACGCCATTTTCTCCTATAATTCACCCCTCCACTTT. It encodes CASSYAIFSYNSPLHF.

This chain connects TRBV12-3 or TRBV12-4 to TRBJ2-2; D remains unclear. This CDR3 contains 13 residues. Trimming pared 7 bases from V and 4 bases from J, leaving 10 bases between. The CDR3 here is CASTHRPTGELFF. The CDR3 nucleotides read TGTGCCAGCACCCATAGGCCCACCGGGGAGCTGTTTTTT.

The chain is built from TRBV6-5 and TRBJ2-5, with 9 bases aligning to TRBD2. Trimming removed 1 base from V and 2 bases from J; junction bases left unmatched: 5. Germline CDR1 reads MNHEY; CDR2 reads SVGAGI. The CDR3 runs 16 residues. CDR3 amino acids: CASSYLGLAGQETQYF. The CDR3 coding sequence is TGTGCCAGCAGTTACTTGGGGCTAGCGGGACAAGAGACCCAGTACTTC.

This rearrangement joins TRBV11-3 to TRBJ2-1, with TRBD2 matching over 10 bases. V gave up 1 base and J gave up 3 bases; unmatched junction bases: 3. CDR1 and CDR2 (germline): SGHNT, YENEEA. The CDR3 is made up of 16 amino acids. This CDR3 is CASSLGGTSDYNEQFF. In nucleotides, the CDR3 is TGTGCCAGCAGCTTAGGTGGGACTAGCGACTACAATGAGCAGTTCTTC. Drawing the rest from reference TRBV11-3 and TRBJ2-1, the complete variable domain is EAGVVQSPRYKIIEKKQPVAFWCNPISGHNTLYWYLQNLGQGPELLIRYENEEAVDDSQLPKDRFSAERLKGVDSTLKIQPAELGDSAVYLCASSLGGTSDYNEQFFGPGTRLTVL.

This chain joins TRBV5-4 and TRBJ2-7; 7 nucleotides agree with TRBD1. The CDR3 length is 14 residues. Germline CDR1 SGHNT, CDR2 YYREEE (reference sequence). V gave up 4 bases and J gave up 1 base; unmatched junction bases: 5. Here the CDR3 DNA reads TGTGCCAGCAGCGCGCAGACAGGGTCCTACGAGCAGTACTTC. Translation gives CASSAQTGSYEQYF.

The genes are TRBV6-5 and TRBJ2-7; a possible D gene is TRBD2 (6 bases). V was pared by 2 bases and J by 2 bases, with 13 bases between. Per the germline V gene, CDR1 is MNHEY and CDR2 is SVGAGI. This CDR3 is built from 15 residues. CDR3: CASSYRLATTYEQYF. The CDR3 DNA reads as TGTGCCAGCAGTTACCGCCTAGCGACTACCTACGAGCAGTACTTC.

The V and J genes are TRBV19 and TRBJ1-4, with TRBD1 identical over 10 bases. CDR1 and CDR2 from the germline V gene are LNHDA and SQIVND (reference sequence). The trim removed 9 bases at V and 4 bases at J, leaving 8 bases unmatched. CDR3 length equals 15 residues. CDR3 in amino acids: CASGPRDRGNEKLFF. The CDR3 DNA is TGTGCCAGCGGCCCCCGGGACAGGGGTAATGAAAAACTGTTTTTT. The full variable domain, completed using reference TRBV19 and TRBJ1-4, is DGGITQSPKYLFRKEGQNVTLSCEQNLNHDAMYWYRQDPGQGLRLIYYSQIVNDFQKGDIAEGYSVSREKKESFPLTVTSAQKNPTAFYLCASGPRDRGNEKLFFGSGTQLSVL.

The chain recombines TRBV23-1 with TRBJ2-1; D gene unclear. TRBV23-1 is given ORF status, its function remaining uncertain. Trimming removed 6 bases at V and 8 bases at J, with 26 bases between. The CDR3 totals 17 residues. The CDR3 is CASSPFLGPAEAYEQFF. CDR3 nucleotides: TGCGCCAGCAGCCCATTTCTTGGTCCGGCTGAGGCCTATGAGCAGTTCTTC.

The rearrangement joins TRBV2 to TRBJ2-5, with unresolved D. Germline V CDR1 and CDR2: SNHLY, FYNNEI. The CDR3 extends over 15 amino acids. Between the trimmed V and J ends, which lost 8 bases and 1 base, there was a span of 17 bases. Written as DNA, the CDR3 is TGTGCCAGCCGCGACCAGCCGGATCCCCAAGAGACCCAGTACTTC. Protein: CASRDQPDPQETQYF.

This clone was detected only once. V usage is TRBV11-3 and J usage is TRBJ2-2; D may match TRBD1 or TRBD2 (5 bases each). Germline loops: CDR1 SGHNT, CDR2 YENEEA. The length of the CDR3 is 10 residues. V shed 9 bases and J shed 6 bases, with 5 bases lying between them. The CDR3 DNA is TGTGCCAGGGGACCCGGGGAGCTGTTTTTT. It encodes CARGPGELFF.

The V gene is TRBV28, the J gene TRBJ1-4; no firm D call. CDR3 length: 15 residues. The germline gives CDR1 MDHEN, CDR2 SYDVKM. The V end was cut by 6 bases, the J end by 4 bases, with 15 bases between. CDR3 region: CASSPSRSLNEKLFF. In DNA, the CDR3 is TGTGCCAGCAGCCCAAGTCGCAGCCTTAATGAAAAACTGTTTTTT.

This CDR3 reads CASSPAINTGELFF. For the CDR3, the DNA is TGTGCCAGCTCACCGGCAATCAACACCGGGGAGCTGTTTTTT. This chain uses TRBV18 with TRBJ2-2; D unclear. The CDR3 has 14 residues. Germline-derived CDR1 and CDR2 are KGHSH and LQKENI. The ends were cut back, 3 bases at V and 2 bases at J, with 7 bases in the middle. Filled out from reference TRBV18 and TRBJ2-2, the complete variable domain reads NAGVMQNPRHLVRRRGQEARLRCSPMKGHSHVYWYRQLPEEGLKFMVYLQKENIIDESGMPKERFSAEFPKEGPSILRIQQVVRGDSAAYFCASSPAINTGELFFGEGSRLTVL.

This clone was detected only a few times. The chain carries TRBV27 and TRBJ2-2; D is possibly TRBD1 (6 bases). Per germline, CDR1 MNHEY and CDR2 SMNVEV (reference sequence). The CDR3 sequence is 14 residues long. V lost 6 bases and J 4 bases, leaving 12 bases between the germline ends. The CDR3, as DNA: TGTGCCAGCAGATGGGGGCCGGGCACCGGGGAGCTGTTTTTT. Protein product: CASRWGPGTGELFF.

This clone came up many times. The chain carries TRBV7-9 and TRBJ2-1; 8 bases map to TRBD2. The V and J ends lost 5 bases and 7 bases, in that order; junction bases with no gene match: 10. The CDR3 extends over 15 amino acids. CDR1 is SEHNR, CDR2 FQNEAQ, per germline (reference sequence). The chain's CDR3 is CASSKPGTSANEQFF. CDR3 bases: TGTGCCAGCAGCAAGCCCGGGACTAGTGCAAATGAGCAGTTCTTC.

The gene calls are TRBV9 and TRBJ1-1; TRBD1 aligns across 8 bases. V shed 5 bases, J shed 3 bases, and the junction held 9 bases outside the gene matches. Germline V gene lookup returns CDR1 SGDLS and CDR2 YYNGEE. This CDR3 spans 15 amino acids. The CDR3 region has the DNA TGTGCCAGCAGGCCGACAGGGGAATGGGACACTGAAGCTTTCTTT. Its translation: CASRPTGEWDTEAFF.

CDR3 in DNA: TGTGCCAGCAGTTTACGCGGGGTATATGGCTACACCTTC. Translated, it gives CASSLRGVYGYTF. The V gene is TRBV27, the J gene TRBJ1-2; no firm D call. V was shortened by 2 bases and J by 5 bases, with 9 bases between the two germline ends. Germline CDR1 and CDR2: MNHEY and SMNVEV (reference sequence). The CDR3 is made up of 13 amino acids.

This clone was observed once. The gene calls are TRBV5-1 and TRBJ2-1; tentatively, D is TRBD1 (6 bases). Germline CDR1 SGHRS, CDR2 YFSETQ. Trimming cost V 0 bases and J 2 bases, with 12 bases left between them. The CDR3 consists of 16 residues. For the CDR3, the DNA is TGCGCCAGCAGCTTGGGGGACACCCTGCCCTACAATGAGCAGTTCTTC. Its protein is CASSLGDTLPYNEQFF.

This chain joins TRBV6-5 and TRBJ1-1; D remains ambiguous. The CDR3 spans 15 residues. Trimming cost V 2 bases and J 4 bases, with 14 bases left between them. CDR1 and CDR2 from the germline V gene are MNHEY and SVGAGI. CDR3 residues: CASSYPGPRSTEAFF. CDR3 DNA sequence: TGTGCCAGCAGTTACCCGGGTCCAAGGAGCACTGAAGCTTTCTTT.